What follows are 27 T cell receptor beta chains derived from one specimen sequenced in a study of T cell responses to AZD1222 COVID-19 vaccine. Assay used: immunoSEQ multiplex PCR; TCRdb lists only in-frame clones, some missing. This table holds about 150,000 clones, 92% found once. The sequencing used peripheral blood, collected on day 0 of AZD1222 vaccination. The receptors were sampled from an adult in good health.

This clone occurred once. The J gene is TRBJ2-7, the V gene TRBV3-1 (or the pseudogene TRBV3-2); 11 bases line up with TRBD2. Germline-derived CDR1 and CDR2 are LGHDT and YNNKEL (reference sequence). The ends lost 3 bases at V and 7 bases at J; junction bases unmatched: 8. The CDR3 sequence is 15 residues long. For the CDR3, the DNA is TGTGCCAGCAGCCACCTTAGCGGGGGGGCGGGGGAGCAGTACTTC. This codes for CASSHLSGGAGEQYF.

The V gene is TRBV2, the J gene TRBJ2-7; D may be TRBD2 (7 bases). Germline CDR1 reads SNHLY; CDR2 reads FYNNEI. This CDR3 comprises 14 residues. V lost 6 bases and J 5 bases, leaving 17 bases between the germline ends. In DNA form, the CDR3 reads TGTGCCAGCAGCAAAGGAGGGGGAGGGGACGAGCAGTACTTC. Amino acids: CASSKGGGGDEQYF.

The rearrangement links TRBV10-3 to TRBJ2-6; possibly TRBD2 for D (6 bases). The CDR3 is 16 amino acids. Germline values: CDR1 ENHRY, CDR2 SYGVKD. The V end was cut by 1 base, the J end by 0 bases, with 7 bases between. CDR3 in DNA: TGTGCCATCAGTGAGTGGAGGGACTCTGGGGCCAACGTCCTGACTTTC. It encodes CAISEWRDSGANVLTF.

The chain is built from TRBV28 and TRBJ1-2, with TRBD1 matching over 7 bases. The CDR3 covers 14 residues. Germline V gene data show CDR1 as MDHEN and CDR2 as SYDVKM. V lost 7 bases to trimming and J lost 2 bases; unmatched junction nucleotides: 7. CDR3 region: CASTPGQPNYGYTF. The CDR3 nucleotides are TGTGCCAGCACCCCGGGACAGCCGAACTATGGCTACACCTTC.

The chain links TRBV19 to TRBJ1-5; 7 nucleotides align to TRBD1. The J segment lost 2 bases and the V segment lost 7 bases, leaving 11 bases of the junction unmatched. Per germline, CDR1 LNHDA and CDR2 SQIVND (reference sequence). The CDR3 length is 16 residues. The DNA of the CDR3 is TGTGCCAGTACTCCCGACAGGGTGGGGGGCAATCAGCCCCAGCATTTT. Amino acids: CASTPDRVGGNQPQHF. The full variable domain, its missing parts supplied by reference TRBV19 and TRBJ1-5, is DGGITQSPKYLFRKEGQNVTLSCEQNLNHDAMYWYRQDPGQGLRLIYYSQIVNDFQKGDIAEGYSVSREKKESFPLTVTSAQKNPTAFYLCASTPDRVGGNQPQHFGDGTRLSIL.

J is TRBJ2-2 and V is TRBV6-4; 10 positions agree with TRBD2. Germline V gene data show CDR1 as MRHNA and CDR2 as SNTAGT. The CDR3 consists of 16 residues. J gave up 2 bases and V 4 bases, and 4 bases lay outside the gene matches. The CDR3 bases are TGTGCCAGCAGTGCACTAGCGGGGACAAACACCGGGGAGCTGTTTTTT. Translation gives CASSALAGTNTGELFF.

CDR3 DNA: TGTGCCAGCAGCTACCCGACAGGCGGCACAGATACGCAGTATTTT. Its protein is CASSYPTGGTDTQYF. This rearrangement joins TRBV7-2 to TRBJ2-3; D is perhaps TRBD1 (6 bases). The CDR3 totals 15 residues. V shed 4 bases and J shed 1 base, with 12 bases lying between them. Per germline, CDR1 SGHTA and CDR2 FQGNSA. Combining the CDR3 with reference TRBV7-2 and TRBJ2-3 gives the whole variable domain GAGVSQSPSNKVTEKGKDVELRCDPISGHTALYWYRQSLGQGLEFLIYFQGNSAPDKSGLPSDRFSAERTGGSVSTLTIQRTQQEDSAVYLCASSYPTGGTDTQYFGPGTRLTVL.

This clone was counted a single time. The rearrangement joins TRBV3-1 (or the pseudogene TRBV3-2) to TRBJ2-3; D is uncertain. The CDR3 runs to 12 residues. Germline lookup yields CDR1 LGHDT and CDR2 YNNKEL (reference sequence). Trimming took 4 bases from V and 7 from J, leaving 9 bases between them. The DNA of the CDR3 is TGTGCCAGCAGCCCCCGACCCAATACGCAGTATTTT. This codes for CASSPRPNTQYF.

This clone was recorded a few times. The chain couples TRBV28 to TRBJ2-3, with 8 bases that match TRBD2. Germline V gene sequence: CDR1 MDHEN, CDR2 SYDVKM. The CDR3 totals 14 residues. Trimming at V came to 4 bases and at J to 3 bases, leaving 3 bases not matched to a gene. In nucleotides, the CDR3 is TGTGCCAGCAGTTACTTAGCGGGGACAGATACGCAGTATTTT. Its protein is CASSYLAGTDTQYF.

The chain carries TRBV2 and TRBJ2-2, with D unresolved. V lost 3 bases, J lost 1 base, and 6 bases lay in between. CDR1 and CDR2 from the germline V gene are SNHLY and FYNNEI. The CDR3 runs 14 residues. Here the CDR3 reads CASSEWGNTGELFF. In nucleotides, the CDR3 is TGTGCCAGCAGTGAGTGGGGGAACACCGGGGAGCTGTTTTTT.

V gene TRBV28 combines with J gene TRBJ1-2, with 8 bases that match TRBD1. The J segment lost 7 bases and the V segment lost 2 bases, leaving 6 bases of the junction unmatched. The CDR3 is made up of 14 amino acids. CDR1 and CDR2 from the germline V gene are MDHEN and SYDVKM. The CDR3 DNA is TGTGCCAGCAGTTTAGTTCGACAGGGGAGTGGCTACACCTTC. As protein: CASSLVRQGSGYTF.

The count of this clone is one. The chain has TRBV2 and TRBJ1-1, with D uncertain. Germline loops: CDR1 SNHLY, CDR2 FYNNEI. V lost 6 bases and J lost 0, with 5 bases in between. The length of the CDR3 is 12 residues. For the CDR3, the DNA is TGTGCCAGCAGGCGGATGAACACTGAAGCTTTCTTT. Translating gives CASRRMNTEAFF.

CDR3 sequence: CSVEDQGGGAYEQYF. The CDR3 DNA is TGCAGCGTTGAAGATCAGGGCGGGGGGGCCTACGAGCAGTACTTC. This chain connects TRBV29-1 to TRBJ2-7; 9 bases fit TRBD2. The V and J ends lost 0 bases and 2 bases, in that order; junction bases with no gene match: 5. This CDR3 spans 15 amino acids. Germline CDR1 is SQVTM and CDR2 is ANQGSEA.

For this clone: This sample includes further DNA sequences coding for the same CDR3. The chain recombines TRBV18 with TRBJ1-4; a possible D gene is TRBD1 (5 bases). CDR3 length: 14 amino acids. Germline-derived CDR1 and CDR2 are KGHSH and LQKENI. The V and J ends lost 6 bases and 5 bases respectively, with 13 bases between them. This CDR3 is CASSLGTVNEKLFF. The CDR3 nucleotides are TGTGCCAGCTCGCTCGGGACGGTAAATGAAAAACTGTTTTTT.

The table lists this clone with a count of one. V and J are TRBV5-8 and TRBJ2-1; 7 nucleotides agree with TRBD1. The CDR3 loop spans 16 amino acids. CDR1 and CDR2 (germline): SGHTS, YDEGEE. The trim removed 3 bases at V and 6 bases at J, leaving 12 bases unmatched. The CDR3 spells CASSSVRRSGGNEQFF. DNA of the CDR3: TGTGCCAGCAGCTCTGTTCGCAGGTCAGGGGGCAATGAGCAGTTCTTC.

This clone was seen just once. This chain links TRBV21-1 with TRBJ2-1; the listed D gene, TRBD2, was not tested against the DNA. TRBV21-1 is a pseudogene. CDR3 length: 15 residues. Written as DNA, the CDR3 is TGTGCCAGCAGCCGGTGCGGGGGGGAATGTGATGAGCAGTTCTTC. Translating gives CASSRCGGECDEQFF.

The genes are TRBV5-1 and TRBJ2-5, with TRBD1 as a possible D gene (6 bases). Germline-derived CDR1 and CDR2 are SGHRS and YFSETQ. The CDR3 is made up of 17 amino acids. V dropped 0 bases and J dropped 4 bases, with 19 bases sitting between them. CDR3 sequence reads: CASSLVYDPGAGETQYF. The CDR3 coding sequence is TGCGCCAGCAGCTTGGTTTACGACCCAGGGGCAGGAGAGACCCAGTACTTC.

The V and J genes are TRBV7-2 and TRBJ2-1; D is unclear. This CDR3 comprises 12 residues. The germline gives CDR1 SGHTA, CDR2 FQGNSA. V lost 5 bases and J 7 bases, leaving 9 bases between the germline ends. CDR3 region: CASSQMGNEQFF. CDR3 bases: TGTGCCAGCAGCCAAATGGGGAATGAGCAGTTCTTC.

The chain links TRBV28 to TRBJ2-5, with a possible D match to TRBD2 (7 bases). The CDR3 runs to 13 residues. V was pared by 7 bases and J by 5 bases, with 14 bases between. Germline CDR1 reads MDHEN; CDR2 reads SYDVKM. CDR3 amino acids: CASNPGGRETQYF. The CDR3 DNA follows: TGTGCCAGCAATCCGGGGGGCCGGGAGACCCAGTACTTC.

V and J are TRBV7-9 and TRBJ2-2, with D possibly TRBD2 on 5 matching bases. This CDR3 contains 15 residues. The ends were cut back, 2 bases at V and 7 bases at J, with 14 bases in the middle. CDR1 is SEHNR, CDR2 FQNEAQ, per germline (reference sequence). CDR3 sequence (DNA): TGTGCCAGCAGCTTAATCGGAGGTACGGACGGGGAGCTGTTTTTT. Translating gives CASSLIGGTDGELFF.

This chain's CDR3 is CASSESAYEQYF. CDR3 DNA: TGTGCCAGCAGTGAATCCGCCTACGAGCAGTACTTC. This chain joins TRBV2 and TRBJ2-7; unclear D gene. Trimming took 2 bases from V and 2 from J, leaving 4 bases between them. Germline V gene lookup returns CDR1 SNHLY and CDR2 FYNNEI. The CDR3 contains 12 residues.

The chain is built from TRBV2 and TRBJ2-2; D might be TRBD1 or TRBD2, each matching 5 bases. Per germline, CDR1 SNHLY and CDR2 FYNNEI. CDR3 length equals 15 residues. Trimming removed 7 bases from V and 3 bases from J, with 15 bases in between. The CDR3 region has the DNA TGTGCCAGCAATCCCGGGACGCGTGACACCGGGGAGCTGTTTTTT. Translating it yields CASNPGTRDTGELFF.

This clone was recorded only once. This rearrangement joins TRBV6-5 to TRBJ1-1; no clear D. Germline-derived CDR1 and CDR2 are MNHEY and SVGAGI. V was trimmed by 2 bases and J by 5 bases, leaving 6 bases between them. This CDR3 region has 12 residues. The CDR3 DNA is TGTGCCAGCAGTTACACCGAAACTGAAGCTTTCTTT. Translating it yields CASSYTETEAFF.

CDR3 bases: TGTGCCAGCATCAACAAAGAATGGTTTCGGACACTCAACACTGAAGCTTTCTTT. As protein: CASINKEWFRTLNTEAFF. V gene TRBV21-1 combines with J gene TRBJ1-1; TRBD1, the table's D call, was not compared with the DNA. TRBV21-1 is labeled a pseudogene. The CDR3 has 18 amino acids.

V usage is TRBV10-3 and J usage is TRBJ2-5, with a weak D call TRBD2 (7 bases). V lost 0 bases, J lost 4 bases, and 12 bases lay in between. The germline CDR1 and CDR2 sequences are ENHRY and SYGVKD. The CDR3 is 15 amino acids. The CDR3 DNA is TGTGCCATCAGTGAGTCGGGGCGGGGGCCAGAGACCCAGTACTTC. Its protein is CAISESGRGPETQYF.

This chain joins TRBV2 and TRBJ1-2; a weak D match, TRBD1 (6 bases). The germline CDR1 and CDR2 sequences are SNHLY and FYNNEI. The CDR3 spans 14 residues. V was clipped by 8 bases and J by 1 base, with 14 bases between them. The CDR3 coding sequence is TGTGCCAGCCGTTCACGGGGGCTTAACTATGGCTACACCTTC. Translation: CASRSRGLNYGYTF. Filled out from reference TRBV2 and TRBJ1-2, the complete variable domain reads EPEVTQTPSHQVTQMGQEVILRCVPISNHLYFYWYRQILGQKVEFLVSFYNNEISEKSEIFDDQFSVERPDGSNFTLKIRSTKLEDSAMYFCASRSRGLNYGYTFGSGTRLTVV.

The V call is TRBV9, the J call TRBJ2-3; D assignment may be TRBD1 or TRBD2 (5 bases each). Germline CDR1 and CDR2: SGDLS and YYNGEE. Trimming left V 5 bases short and J 1 base short, with 8 bases between. The CDR3 extends over 13 amino acids. The CDR3 DNA reads as TGTGCCAGCAGTAGGGACGGCACAGATACGCAGTATTTT. This codes for CASSRDGTDTQYF.